These 3 T cell receptor beta chains originate from one sample sequenced in a study of blood T cell repertoires in COVID-19. Clones were read by immunoSEQ multiplex PCR, and TCRdb kept only the in-frame ones, dropping some. This sample has tens of thousands of clones, with around 90% found just once. Specimen: peripheral blood. The receptors derive from an older man with acute or convalescent COVID-19.

The V and J genes are TRBV4-1 and TRBJ1-2; tentative D call: TRBD1 (6 bases). CDR3 length: 16 residues. Germline V lookup: CDR1 MGHRA, CDR2 YSYEKL. Trimming removed 3 bases from V and 3 bases from J, with 17 bases in between. The CDR3 is CASSQTVTGNDYGYTF. The CDR3, as DNA: TGCGCCAGCAGCCAGACCGTAACAGGGAACGACTATGGCTACACCTTC.

V and J are TRBV6-5 and TRBJ2-6; TRBD1 matches 8 bases. There are 15 residues in the CDR3. V shed 6 bases, J shed 4 bases, and the junction held 5 bases outside the gene matches. Germline CDR1 is MNHEY and CDR2 is SVGAGI. CDR3 in DNA: TGTGCCAGCAGCCCGACAGGGGTCGGGGCCAACGTCCTGACTTTC. Residues: CASSPTGVGANVLTF.

The J gene is TRBJ2-7, the V gene TRBV5-1; no reliable D call. The CDR3 consists of 14 residues. Trimming cost V 3 bases and J 3 bases, with 13 bases left between them. The germline V gene encodes CDR1 SGHRS and CDR2 YFSETQ. CDR3 loop: CASSSERSSYEQYF. The CDR3 DNA reads as TGCGCCAGCAGCTCGGAGAGGTCGAGCTACGAGCAGTACTTC. Filled out from reference TRBV5-1 and TRBJ2-7, the complete variable domain reads KAGVTQTPRYLIKTRGQQVTLSCSPISGHRSVSWYQQTPGQGLQFLFEYFSETQRNKGNFPGRFSGRQFSNSRSEMNVSTLELGDSALYLCASSSERSSYEQYFGPGTRLTVT.